This TCR beta chain was profiled in a study of identical twins. This clonotype was counted many times. V lost 5 bases and J lost 6; bases outside the gene matches: 4. Germline-derived CDR1 and CDR2 are SEHNR and FQNEAQ (reference sequence). The CDR3 has 14 amino acids. In TCRdb, the 5' RACE reads were re-called with MiXCR into one record per CDR3 protein. The sample consists of hundreds of thousands of distinct CDR3 sequences, over 8.5% of them appearing once. A further study also used this sample, focusing on yellow fever vaccine responses in identical twins.

This receptor was obtained from a woman aged 18-29 years in good health. The V call is TRBV7-9, the J call TRBJ2-2, with 9 bases identical to TRBD1. The sample comprised PBMCs. This chain's CDR3 is CASSGTGGPGELFF. As DNA, the CDR3 is TGTGCCAGCAGCGGAACAGGGGGCCCCGGGGAGCTGTTTTTT.